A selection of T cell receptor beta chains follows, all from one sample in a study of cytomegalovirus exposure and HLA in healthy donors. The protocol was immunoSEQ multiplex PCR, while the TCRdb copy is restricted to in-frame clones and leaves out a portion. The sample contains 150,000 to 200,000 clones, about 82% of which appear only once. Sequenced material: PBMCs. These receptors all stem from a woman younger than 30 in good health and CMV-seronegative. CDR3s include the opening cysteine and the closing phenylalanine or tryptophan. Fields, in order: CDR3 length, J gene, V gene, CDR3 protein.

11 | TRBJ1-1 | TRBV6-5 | CASSRTSEAFF
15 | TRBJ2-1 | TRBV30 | CAWSDNRGLSNEQFF
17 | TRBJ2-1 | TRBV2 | CASSEEVGGRQNNEQFF
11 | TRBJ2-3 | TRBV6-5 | CASSGADTQYF
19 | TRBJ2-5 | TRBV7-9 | CASSPLAGLAGGPVETQYF
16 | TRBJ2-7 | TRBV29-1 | CSAAGAEDRLAYEQYF
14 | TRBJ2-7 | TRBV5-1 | CASSLGTDTYEQYF
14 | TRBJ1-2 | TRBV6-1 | CASSVSTGGDGYTF
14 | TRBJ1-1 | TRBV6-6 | CASSFGGESTEAFF
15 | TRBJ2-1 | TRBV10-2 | CASSAEGVAYNEQFF